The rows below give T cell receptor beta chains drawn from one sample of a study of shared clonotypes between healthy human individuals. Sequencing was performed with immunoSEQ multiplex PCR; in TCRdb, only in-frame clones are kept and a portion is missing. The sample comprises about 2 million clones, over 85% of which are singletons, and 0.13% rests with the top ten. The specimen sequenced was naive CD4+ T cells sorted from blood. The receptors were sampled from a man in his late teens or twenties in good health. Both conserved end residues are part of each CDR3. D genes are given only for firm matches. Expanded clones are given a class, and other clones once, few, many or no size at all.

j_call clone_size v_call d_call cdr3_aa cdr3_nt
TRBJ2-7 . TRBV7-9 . CASSSRQSRLEEQYF TGTGCCAGCAGCTCAAGACAATCGAGGTTGGAGGAGCAGTACTTC
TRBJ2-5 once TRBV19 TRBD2 CASSLGLAGDTQYF TGTGCCAGTAGTCTGGGACTAGCGGGAGATACCCAGTACTTC
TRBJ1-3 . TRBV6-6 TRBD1 CASSDRGGNTIYF TGTGCCAGTTCAGACAGGGGTGGAAACACCATATATTTT
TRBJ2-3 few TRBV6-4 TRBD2 CASSATSSADTQYF TGTGCCAGCAGCGCGACTAGCAGTGCAGATACGCAGTATTTT
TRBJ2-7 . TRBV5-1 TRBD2 CASSLAAGGSSYEQYF TGCGCCAGCAGCTTGGCAGCGGGGGGGAGCTCCTACGAGCAGTACTTC
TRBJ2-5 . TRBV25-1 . CASSEGRGWQETQYF TGTGCCAGCAGTGAGGGCCGGGGGTGGCAAGAGACCCAGTACTTC
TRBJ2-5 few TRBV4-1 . CASSQGSLETQYF TGCGCCAGCAGCCAAGGTAGCTTGGAGACCCAGTACTTC
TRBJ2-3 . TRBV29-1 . CSVARGPGPDTQYF TGCAGCGTCGCTCGGGGTCCCGGTCCAGATACGCAGTATTTT
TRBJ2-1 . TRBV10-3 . CAISRGDEQFF TGTGCCATCAGTAGGGGTGATGAGCAGTTCTTC
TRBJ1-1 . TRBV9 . CASSPSALNTEAFF TGTGCCAGCAGCCCATCGGCACTGAACACTGAAGCTTTCTTT
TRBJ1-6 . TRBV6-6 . CASSYDPVAYNSPLHF TGTGCCAGCAGTTACGACCCCGTAGCCTATAATTCACCCCTCCACTTT
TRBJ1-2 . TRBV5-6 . CASSFDRRRNYGYTF TGTGCCAGCAGCTTTGACAGACGGAGGAACTATGGCTACACCTTC
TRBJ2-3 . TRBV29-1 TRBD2 CSVSEGSGGTDTQYF TGCAGCGTTTCTGAGGGAAGCGGGGGGACAGATACGCAGTATTTT
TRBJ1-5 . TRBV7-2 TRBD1 CASSQNPRGLGSNQPQHF TGTGCCAGCAGCCAGAACCCCAGGGGGCTCGGGAGCAATCAGCCCCAGCATTTT
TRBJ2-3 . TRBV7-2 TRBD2 CASSTPQWDGRRRDTQYF TGTGCCAGCAGCACTCCCCAGTGGGACGGGAGGAGAAGAGATACGCAGTATTTT
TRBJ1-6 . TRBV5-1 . CASSSTWPGQTSSYNSPLHF TGCGCCAGCAGCTCCACATGGCCGGGACAAACGAGCTCCTATAATTCACCCCTCCACTTT
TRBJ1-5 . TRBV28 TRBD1 CASSTTGVGNQPQHF TGTGCCAGCAGTACGACAGGGGTGGGCAATCAGCCCCAGCATTTT
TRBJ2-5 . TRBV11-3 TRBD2 CASSHRTSGLLETQYF TGTGCCAGCAGCCATAGGACTAGCGGTCTATTAGAGACCCAGTACTTC
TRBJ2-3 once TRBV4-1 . CASSRRTDTQYF TGCGCCAGCAGCCGACGCACAGATACGCAGTATTTT
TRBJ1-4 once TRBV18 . CASSPNGAINEKLFF TGTGCCAGCTCACCAAACGGGGCGATAAATGAAAAACTGTTTTTT
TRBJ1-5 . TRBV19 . CASSLGVGNQPQHF TGTGCCAGTAGTTTGGGGGTTGGTAATCAGCCCCAGCATTTT
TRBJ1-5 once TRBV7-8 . CASSPRGTGGDQPQHF TGTGCCAGCAGCCCTCGTGGGACCGGGGGGGATCAGCCCCAGCATTTT
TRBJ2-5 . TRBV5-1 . CASSLESAEETQYF TGCGCCAGCAGCTTGGAAAGCGCCGAAGAGACCCAGTACTTC
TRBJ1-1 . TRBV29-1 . CSVVEGEGEGMNTEAFF TGCAGCGTTGTGGAAGGGGAGGGTGAGGGGATGAACACTGAAGCTTTCTTT
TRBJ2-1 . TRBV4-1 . CASSQRVSYNEQFF TGCGCCAGCAGCCAAAGGGTTTCCTACAATGAGCAGTTCTTC
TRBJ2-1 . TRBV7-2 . CASIKGVLDEQFF TGTGCCAGCATTAAGGGGGTTTTGGATGAGCAGTTCTTC
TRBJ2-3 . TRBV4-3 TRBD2 CASSQDTGTRTDTQYF TGCGCCAGCAGCCAAGACACCGGGACTAGAACAGATACGCAGTATTTT
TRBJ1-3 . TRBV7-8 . CASSLVAAGNTIYF TGTGCCAGCAGCTTAGTAGCTGCTGGAAACACCATATATTTT
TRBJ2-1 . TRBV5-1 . CASSGGLLNEQFF TGCGCCAGCAGCGGGGGACTCCTCAATGAGCAGTTCTTC
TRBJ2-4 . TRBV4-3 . CASSLRTDISAVAKNIQYF TGCGCCAGCAGCCTCCGGACAGATATATCCGCAGTAGCCAAAAACATTCAGTACTTC
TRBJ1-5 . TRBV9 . CASSVGPVANQPQHF TGTGCCAGCAGCGTAGGTCCAGTAGCAAATCAGCCCCAGCATTTT
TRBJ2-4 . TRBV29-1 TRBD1 CSVEDRGAKNIQYF TGCAGCGTTGAGGACAGGGGAGCCAAAAACATTCAGTACTTC
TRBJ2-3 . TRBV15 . CATSRDRVDTQYF TGTGCCACCAGCAGAGATCGAGTCGATACGCAGTATTTT
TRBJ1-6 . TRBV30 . CAWSLSSDSRDSPLHF TGTGCCTGGAGTCTTAGCTCGGACAGCAGGGATTCACCCCTCCACTTT
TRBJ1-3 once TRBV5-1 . CASSLTDLNSGNTIYF TGCGCCAGCAGCTTGACAGACCTAAACTCTGGAAACACCATATATTTT
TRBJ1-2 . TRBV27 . CASSLGGTGYTF TGTGCCAGCAGTTTAGGGGGAACGGGCTACACCTTC
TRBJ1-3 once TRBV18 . CASSTLTSNTIYF TGTGCCAGCTCAACCCTGACAAGCAACACCATATATTTT
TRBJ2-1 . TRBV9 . CASTVGGAEYNEQFF TGTGCCAGCACCGTTGGGGGGGCGGAATACAATGAGCAGTTCTTC
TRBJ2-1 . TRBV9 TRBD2 CASSRTSGTYNEQFF TGTGCCAGCAGTAGAACTAGCGGAACCTACAATGAGCAGTTCTTC
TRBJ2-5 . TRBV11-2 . CASRPLTGTYPETQYF TGTGCCAGCAGACCCTTAACCGGGACATACCCGGAGACCCAGTACTTC
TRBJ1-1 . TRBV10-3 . CAISGIQGGAEAFF TGTGCCATCAGTGGGATTCAGGGAGGGGCTGAAGCTTTCTTT
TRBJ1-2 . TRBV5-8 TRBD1 CASSAGQGRLGYGYTF TGTGCCAGCAGCGCCGGACAGGGGAGGCTGGGGTATGGCTACACCTTC
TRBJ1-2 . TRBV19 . CASSPASTVYGYTF TGTGCCAGTAGTCCAGCCTCGACAGTCTATGGCTACACCTTC
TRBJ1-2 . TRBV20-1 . CSAIGPDGYTF TGCAGTGCTATTGGACCAGATGGCTACACCTTC
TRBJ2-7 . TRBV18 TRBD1 CASSANRDRGFYEQYF TGTGCCAGCTCAGCAAACCGGGACAGGGGGTTCTACGAGCAGTACTTC
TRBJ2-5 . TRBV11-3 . CASSSGGETQYF TGTGCCAGCAGCTCAGGGGGGGAGACCCAGTACTTC
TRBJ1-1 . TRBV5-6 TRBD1 CASSLGGFGTGTAFF TGTGCCAGCAGCTTGGGTGGATTTGGGACAGGGACCGCTTTCTTT
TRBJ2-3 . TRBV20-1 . CSVAVTDTQYF TGCAGTGTAGCGGTCACAGATACGCAGTATTTT
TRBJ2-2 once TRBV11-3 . CASSLDNMRELFF TGTGCCAGCAGCTTAGATAACATGAGGGAGCTGTTTTTT
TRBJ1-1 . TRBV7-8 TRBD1 CASSLRDRGLGAFF TGTGCCAGCAGCTTAAGGGACAGGGGGCTTGGAGCTTTCTTT
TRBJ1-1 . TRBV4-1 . CASSQGVSLVEAFF TGCGCCAGCAGCCAAGGGGTGTCTTTGGTGGAAGCTTTCTTT